The 16 T cell receptor beta chains below come from one sample, sequenced in a study of T cell changes during pregnancy in multiple sclerosis. Assay: immunoSEQ multiplex PCR; the TCRdb copy retains only in-frame clones and omits some. The sample lists roughly 57,000 clones, about 88% seen once, with roughly 3% in the top ten. The sample here was CD8+ T cells from peripheral blood mononuclear cells, taken before pregnancy. The origin of the receptors is a female donor with multiple sclerosis, enrolled in a pregnancy study.

V is TRBV19 and J is TRBJ1-3; D ambiguous. Between the trimmed V and J ends, which lost 5 bases and 0 bases, there was a span of 8 bases. This CDR3 region has 14 residues. Looked up from germline, CDR1 is LNHDA and CDR2 is SQIVND (reference sequence). The CDR3 loop reads CASSAADSGNTIYF. The CDR3 DNA reads as TGTGCCAGTAGTGCGGCAGACTCTGGAAACACCATATATTTT.

The rearrangement uses TRBV5-4 and TRBJ1-1, with D possibly matching TRBD1 (6 bases). V shed 2 bases and J shed 4 bases, with 12 bases lying between them. The length of the CDR3 is 14 residues. From germline, CDR1 is SGHNT and CDR2 YYREEE (reference sequence). CDR3 sequence reads: CASSLEQGSTEAFF. The CDR3 DNA follows: TGTGCCAGCAGCTTAGAGCAGGGGAGCACTGAAGCTTTCTTT.

This chain connects TRBV19 to TRBJ1-5; D is possibly TRBD1 (6 bases). Trimming cost V 5 bases and J 6 bases, with 11 bases left between them. Germline lookup yields CDR1 LNHDA and CDR2 SQIVND (reference sequence). This CDR3 region has 13 residues. As DNA, the CDR3 is TGTGCCAGTAGTCAGGGGTCGATTCAGCCCCAGCATTTT. This codes for CASSQGSIQPQHF.

V and J are TRBV5-4 and TRBJ2-5; D is unclear. Trimming cost V 0 bases and J 2 bases, with 11 bases left between them. The CDR3 sequence is 15 residues long. Germline CDR1 reads SGHNT; CDR2 reads YYREEE (reference sequence). In DNA, the CDR3 is TGTGCCAGCAGCTTGGCCATCAGCGCACAAGAGACCCAGTACTTC. This gives the protein CASSLAISAQETQYF.

This chain joins TRBV13 and TRBJ1-2; D is perhaps TRBD1 (6 bases). This CDR3 comprises 13 residues. Looked up from germline, CDR1 is PRHDT and CDR2 is FYEKMQ (reference sequence). V shed 4 bases and J shed 4 bases, with 10 bases lying between them. The CDR3 spells CASSSLGAYGYTF. The CDR3 DNA reads as TGTGCCAGCAGCTCGTTGGGGGCCTATGGCTACACCTTC.

The V call is TRBV18, the J call TRBJ1-2; tentative D call: TRBD1 (6 bases). CDR3 length: 16 residues. The V gene's germline CDR1 is KGHSH and CDR2 LQKENI. The V end was cut by 6 bases, the J end by 0 bases, with 17 bases between. The CDR3 is CASSGDIRGANYGYTF. As DNA, the CDR3 is TGTGCCAGCTCTGGGGACATCCGAGGAGCTAACTATGGCTACACCTTC.

The J gene is TRBJ2-7, the V gene TRBV19; no firm D call. There are 14 residues in the CDR3. CDR1 and CDR2 from the germline V gene are LNHDA and SQIVND (reference sequence). Trimming shortened V by 6 bases and J by 3 bases, and 15 bases separated the two germline ends. The CDR3 DNA reads TGTGCCAGTAGCCCCGCAGCGATTGGCTACGAGCAGTACTTC. Protein: CASSPAAIGYEQYF.

In DNA, the CDR3 is TGTGCTAGTGGTCCCCCTGACAGCTCCTACAATGAGCAGTTCTTC. It codes for CASGPPDSSYNEQFF. V gene TRBV12-5 combines with J gene TRBJ2-1, with D maybe TRBD1 (5 bases). The CDR3 consists of 15 residues. Deletions cut 5 bases from V and 0 bases from J, with 11 bases between. Germline assignment: CDR1 LGHNT and CDR2 FRNRAP.

The chain carries TRBV19 and TRBJ2-7, with 9 bases aligning to TRBD1. Germline lookup yields CDR1 LNHDA and CDR2 SQIVND (reference sequence). The CDR3 runs to 14 residues. With 5 bases clipped from V and 3 bases from J, the junction kept 5 bases outside the gene matches. The CDR3: CASSSGTGNYEQYF. The CDR3 nucleotides are TGTGCCAGTAGTTCCGGGACAGGGAACTACGAGCAGTACTTC.

The chain employs TRBV19 and TRBJ2-1, with TRBD1 matching over 10 bases. V was clipped by 8 bases and J by 4 bases; unmatched bases: 8. The CDR3 has 15 residues. The germline gives CDR1 LNHDA, CDR2 SQIVND (reference sequence). The CDR3 reads CASQSGTGVYNEQFF. The CDR3 DNA is TGTGCCAGTCAAAGCGGGACAGGGGTTTACAATGAGCAGTTCTTC.

Comments on this clone: The junction departs from the called germline gene at one end, perhaps through a read error. The rearrangement joins TRBV7-7 to TRBJ2-1; 13 nucleotides match TRBD2. The CDR3 has 15 amino acids. In germline, CDR1 is SSHAT, CDR2 FNYEAQ (reference sequence). The CDR3 DNA sequence: TGTGCTAGCAGCTTAACTAGCGGGGGGGCCGATGAGCAGTTCTTC. It is translated as CASSLTSGGADEQFF. The full variable domain, its missing parts supplied by reference TRBV7-7 and TRBJ2-1, is GAGVSQSPRYKVTKRGQDVTLRCDPISSHATLYWYQQALGQGPEFLTYFNYEAQPDKSGLPSDRFSAERPEGSISTLTIQRTEQRDSAMYRCASSLTSGGADEQFFGPGTRLTVL.

J is TRBJ2-7 and V is TRBV7-8, with unresolved D. Germline V gene lookup returns CDR1 SGHVS and CDR2 FQNEAQ. The CDR3 is 13 residues long. V lost 3 bases to trimming and J lost 2 bases, with 8 bases between them. CDR3 in amino acids: CASSLGTAYEQYF. CDR3 nucleotide sequence: TGTGCCAGCAGCTTGGGCACCGCCTACGAGCAGTACTTC.

The rearrangement joins TRBV25-1 to TRBJ1-3; D uncertain. The ends were cut back, 1 base at V and 1 base at J, with 17 bases in the middle. CDR3 size: 18 residues. Germline lookup yields CDR1 MGHDK and CDR2 SYGVNS. Here the CDR3 DNA reads TGTGCCAGCAGTGAATGGGAGATCCTTTCTTCATCTGGAAACACCATATATTTT. Its translation: CASSEWEILSSSGNTIYF.

The gene calls are TRBV7-6 and TRBJ2-7, with D perhaps matching TRBD2 (6 bases). This CDR3 contains 15 residues. The germline CDR1 and CDR2 sequences are SGHVS and FNYEAQ. Trimming stripped 3 bases from V and 3 bases from J, with 15 bases between. The CDR3 here is CASSFDPSAYYEQYF. Written as DNA, the CDR3 is TGTGCCAGCAGCTTTGATCCTAGCGCCTACTACGAGCAGTACTTC.

The rearrangement links TRBV7-2 to TRBJ2-7; 7 bases align to TRBD2. V lost 5 bases, J lost 3 bases, and 7 bases stayed unmatched. Looked up from germline, CDR1 is SGHTA and CDR2 is FQGNSA. The CDR3 contains 14 residues. CDR3 sequence reads: CASSPYPGGYEQYF. The CDR3 DNA sequence: TGTGCCAGCAGCCCTTACCCGGGGGGCTACGAGCAGTACTTC.

This chain connects TRBV7-9 to TRBJ2-7, with 7 bases fitting TRBD2. This CDR3 has 14 residues. V lost 2 bases, J lost 4 bases, and 5 bases stayed unmatched. Germline CDR1 is SEHNR and CDR2 is FQNEAQ (reference sequence). CDR3 in DNA: TGTGCCAGCAGCTTAACGGGGGAGGGGTACGAGCAGTACTTC. It is translated as CASSLTGEGYEQYF.